This TCR beta chain derives from a study of blood T cells in healthy people across ages. Study-wide background: Per two T cells, template switching captured roughly one barcoded beta molecule. The study's findings and limits: Researchers deemed the diversity estimates from one million T cells underestimates.

Caucasian individuals from Russia who were healthy and aged roughly 6 to 95 acted as donors. Samples each had at least 5.5 micrograms of total RNA extracted. Primed by a sample-barcoded 5' primer and a J-beta primer mix, a second PCR proceeded for roughly 6 to 12 cycles. MiXCR was run by TCRdb on the 5' RACE reads, yielding one entry per CDR3 protein. The data contain 700,000 to 950,000 distinct CDR3 sequences, roughly 47% of them singletons. The germline CDR1 and CDR2 sequences are DFQATT and SNEGSKA (reference sequence). CDR3 size: 15 residues. V lost 5 bases and J lost 6; bases outside the gene matches: 16. This clonotype was found a few times. The antigen remains undetermined.

The rearrangement joins TRBV20-1 to TRBJ2-7; 7 positions agree with TRBD2. The source of this sequence is a woman between 55 and 75 years old in good health. Input material: blood. CDR3 DNA sequence: TGCAGTGCTCACCCGGGGACTGGGACTAAGGGCGAGCAGTACTTC. Translated, it gives CSAHPGTGTKGEQYF.